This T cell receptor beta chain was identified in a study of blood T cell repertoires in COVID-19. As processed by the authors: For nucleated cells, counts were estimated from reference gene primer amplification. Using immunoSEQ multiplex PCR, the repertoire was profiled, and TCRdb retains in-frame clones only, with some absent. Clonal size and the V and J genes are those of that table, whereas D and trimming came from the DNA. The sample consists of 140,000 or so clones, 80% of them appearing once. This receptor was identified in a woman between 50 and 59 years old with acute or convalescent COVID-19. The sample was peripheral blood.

CDR3 loop: CASSQQGPGELFF. CDR3 in DNA: TGTGCCAGCAGCCAACAGGGCCCCGGGGAGCTGTTTTTT. J is TRBJ2-2 and V is TRBV3-1 (or the pseudogene TRBV3-2); the D gene is possibly TRBD1 (5 bases). V was pared by 2 bases and J by 6 bases, with 7 bases between. The germline V gene has CDR1 LGHDT and CDR2 YNNKEL (reference sequence). CDR3 size: 13 residues.